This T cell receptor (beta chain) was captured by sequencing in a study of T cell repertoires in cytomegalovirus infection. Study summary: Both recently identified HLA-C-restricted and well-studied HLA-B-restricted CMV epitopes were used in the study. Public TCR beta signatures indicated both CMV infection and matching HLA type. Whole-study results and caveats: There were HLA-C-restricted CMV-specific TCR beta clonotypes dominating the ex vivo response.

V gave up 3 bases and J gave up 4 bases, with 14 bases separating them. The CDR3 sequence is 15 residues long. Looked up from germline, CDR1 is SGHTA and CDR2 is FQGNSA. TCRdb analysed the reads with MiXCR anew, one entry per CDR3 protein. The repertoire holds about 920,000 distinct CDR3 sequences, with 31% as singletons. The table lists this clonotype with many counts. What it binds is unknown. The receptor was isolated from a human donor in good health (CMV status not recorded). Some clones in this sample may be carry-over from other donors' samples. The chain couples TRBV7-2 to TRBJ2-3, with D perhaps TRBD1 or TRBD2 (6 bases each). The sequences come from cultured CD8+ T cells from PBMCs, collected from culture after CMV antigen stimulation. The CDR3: CASSFSGGRADTQYF. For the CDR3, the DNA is TGTGCCAGCAGCTTTTCCGGGGGCCGGGCAGATACGCAGTATTTT.